Below, one T cell receptor (beta chain) is given with its context. This sample stems from a study of blood T cell repertoires in COVID-19. Study as a whole: From T cells, B-cell-depleted T cells, or PBMCs came the material, which was cDNA or gDNA.

Participants came from 20 to 25 US areas, aged about 18 to 90 years. The germline V and J ends were trimmed by 7 bases and 10 bases, with 13 bases remaining between them. This CDR3 has 11 amino acids. Germline lookup yields CDR1 MNHEY and CDR2 SVGAGI. Clones were sequenced by immunoSEQ multiplex PCR, and TCRdb holds only the in-frame ones, with some missing. The sample carries hundreds of thousands of clones, almost 90% recorded once. The sample was PBMCs or T cells enriched from blood (not recorded which). This TCR was sampled from a young woman with acute COVID-19. The chain carries TRBV6-5 and TRBJ1-2; D not certain. CDR3 nucleotides: TGTGCCAGCACCCCCCTGGGCTCCTACACCTTC. It encodes CASTPLGSYTF.